The 10 T cell receptor beta chains listed next were all sequenced from one sample in a study of T cell responses to AZD1222 COVID-19 vaccine. TCRdb's copy holds only in-frame clones and misses some; the assay was immunoSEQ multiplex PCR. Among 150,000 to 170,000 clones, 80% to 90% were seen once, and the ten largest hold more than 5.5%. The sample in question was peripheral blood, obtained on day 0 of MenACWY control vaccination. The receptors here all came from an adult in good health.

The rearrangement joins TRBV6-1 to TRBJ2-7; 7 bases line up with TRBD2. This CDR3 region has 14 residues. After removal of 4 bases from V and 2 bases from J, the junction contained 5 bases not matched to a gene. CDR1 is MNHNS and CDR2 is SASEGT in the germline V gene. The CDR3 spells CASSAAGLPYEQYV. CDR3 bases: TGTGCCAGCAGTGCAGCGGGGTTACCCTACGAGCAGTACGTC.

J is TRBJ1-3 and V is TRBV5-8; D unclear. V lost 2 bases and J lost 0, with 6 bases in between. The CDR3 has 14 residues. In germline, CDR1 is SGHTS, CDR2 YDEGEE. The CDR3 region is CASSFRASGNTIYF. For the CDR3, the DNA is TGTGCCAGCAGCTTCCGGGCCTCTGGAAACACCATATATTTT.

The chain carries TRBV9 and TRBJ1-2, with 7 nucleotides matching TRBD1. CDR1 and CDR2 (germline): SGDLS, YYNGEE. V shed 2 bases and J 5 bases; nucleotides not matched to a gene: 9. The CDR3 runs to 15 residues. The CDR3: CASSVAPQGGYGYTF. The CDR3 DNA reads TGTGCCAGCAGCGTGGCCCCCCAGGGGGGTTATGGCTACACCTTC.

The V gene is TRBV5-1, the J gene TRBJ1-5, with D tentatively TRBD1 (6 bases). The CDR3 loop spans 15 amino acids. Germline CDR1 is SGHRS and CDR2 is YFSETQ. The ends were cut back, 3 bases at V and 2 bases at J, with 12 bases in the middle. CDR3 nucleotide sequence: TGCGCCAGCAGCTGGGGAGGGGGGGGCAATCAGCCCCAGCATTTT. As protein: CASSWGGGGNQPQHF.

The sample holds one count of this clone. The chain employs TRBV12-3 or TRBV12-4 and TRBJ2-5; 7 positions agree with TRBD1. CDR3 size: 13 residues. The J segment lost 4 bases and the V segment lost 5 bases, leaving 4 bases of the junction unmatched. The CDR3 region is CASSRQGRETQYF. The CDR3 region has the DNA TGTGCCAGCAGTCGACAGGGACGAGAGACCCAGTACTTC.

The V call is TRBV7-9, the J call TRBJ1-2, with 8 positions matching TRBD1. CDR1 SEHNR and CDR2 FQNEAQ come from the germline V gene (reference sequence). The CDR3 runs to 17 residues. The junction had 15 bases not matched to a gene; V was cut back by 5 bases and J by 4 bases. CDR3 loop: CASSGSAATGVGYGYTF. In DNA form, the CDR3 reads TGTGCCAGCAGCGGATCTGCCGCGACAGGGGTGGGCTATGGCTACACCTTC.

V usage is TRBV6-2 or TRBV6-3 and J usage is TRBJ1-1, with D hard to call. The V end was cut by 5 bases, the J end by 6 bases, with 16 bases between. The CDR3 length is 14 residues. Germline CDR1 and CDR2: MNHEY and SVGEGT. The CDR3 nucleotides read TGTGCCAGCAGTCCCCTCGTAAGTCGGGCTGAAGCTTTCTTT. Amino acid sequence: CASSPLVSRAEAFF.

This clone was recorded only once. This rearrangement joins TRBV7-2 to TRBJ1-2; D ambiguous. Germline values: CDR1 SGHTA, CDR2 FQGNSA. V was pared by 5 bases and J by 5 bases, with 15 bases between. This CDR3 is 14 amino acids long. CDR3 bases: TGTGCCAGCAGCCCGGAGCCGACTGGTTATGGCTACACCTTC. It yields the protein CASSPEPTGYGYTF.

This clone has a handful of counts. The CDR3 spells CATSRPQGTASPLHF. CDR3 in DNA: TGTGCCACCAGCAGACCCCAGGGGACAGCTTCACCCCTCCACTTT. The V gene is TRBV15, the J gene TRBJ1-6, with 7 bases lining up with TRBD1. CDR1 is LNHNV and CDR2 is YYDKDF in the germline V gene (reference sequence). The CDR3 totals 15 residues. J gave up 9 bases and V 2 bases, and 7 bases lay outside the gene matches.

The chain uses TRBV7-2 and TRBJ1-1; TRBD1 matches at 7 bases. This CDR3 has 15 amino acids. CDR1 and CDR2 (germline): SGHTA, FQGNSA. The J segment lost 4 bases and the V segment lost 5 bases, leaving 10 bases of the junction unmatched. The chain's CDR3 is CASSPRQGSGTEAFF. The CDR3 DNA is TGTGCCAGCAGCCCGCGACAGGGAAGCGGCACTGAAGCTTTCTTT.